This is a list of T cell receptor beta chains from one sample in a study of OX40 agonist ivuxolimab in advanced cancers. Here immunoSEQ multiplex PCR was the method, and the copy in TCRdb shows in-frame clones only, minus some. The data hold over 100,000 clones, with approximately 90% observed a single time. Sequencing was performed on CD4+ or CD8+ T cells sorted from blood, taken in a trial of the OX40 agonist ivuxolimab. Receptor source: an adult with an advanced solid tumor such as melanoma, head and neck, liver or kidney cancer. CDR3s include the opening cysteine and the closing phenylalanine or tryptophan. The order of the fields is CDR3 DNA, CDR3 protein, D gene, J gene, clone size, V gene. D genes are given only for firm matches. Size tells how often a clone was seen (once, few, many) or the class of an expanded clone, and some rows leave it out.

CDR3 DNA: TGCAGCGCACCGACAGGGACGCGTTCAATTGAAGCTTTCTTT
CDR3 protein: CSAPTGTRSIEAFF
D gene: TRBD1
J gene: TRBJ1-1
clone size: NA
V gene: TRBV29-1

CDR3 DNA: TGTGCCAGCAGCTTCGGGACAGGCGTCGGGTCACCCCTCCACTTT
CDR3 protein: CASSFGTGVGSPLHF
D gene: TRBD1
J gene: TRBJ1-6
clone size: NA
V gene: TRBV14

CDR3 DNA: TGTGCCAGCAGCGGATCGGACAGGAGCTCCTACAATGAGCAGTTCTTC
CDR3 protein: CASSGSDRSSYNEQFF
D gene: TRBD1
J gene: TRBJ2-1
clone size: NA
V gene: TRBV9

CDR3 DNA: TGTGCCAGCAGCCAGCCTAGCAATCAGCCCCAGCATTTT
CDR3 protein: CASSQPSNQPQHF
D gene: NA
J gene: TRBJ1-5
clone size: NA
V gene: TRBV5-8

CDR3 DNA: TGCGCCAGCAGCCAAGATGGCGGTGGGGGTCGGAACCAAGAGACCCAGTACTTC
CDR3 protein: CASSQDGGGGRNQETQYF
D gene: NA
J gene: TRBJ2-5
clone size: NA
V gene: TRBV4-1

CDR3 DNA: TGTGCCAGCAGTAGGGGGGGGCGAGCGGGGGTGCGGGCTACGCAGTATTTT
CDR3 protein: CASSRGGRAGVRATQYF
D gene: TRBD2
J gene: TRBJ2-3
clone size: NA
V gene: TRBV27

CDR3 DNA: TGTGCCTGGAGTGTCAGGGCAGGCAATGAGCAGTTCTTC
CDR3 protein: CAWSVRAGNEQFF
D gene: NA
J gene: TRBJ2-1
clone size: NA
V gene: TRBV30

CDR3 DNA: TGTGCCAGCAGCTTAGATCTGGGGGGCCGAAGTGAAAAACTGTTTTTT
CDR3 protein: CASSLDLGGRSEKLFF
D gene: NA
J gene: TRBJ1-4
clone size: once
V gene: TRBV7-9

CDR3 DNA: TGTGCCAGCAGTTTAGGGGTCACTGGAAACACCATATATTTT
CDR3 protein: CASSLGVTGNTIYF
D gene: NA
J gene: TRBJ1-3
clone size: NA
V gene: TRBV7-7

CDR3 DNA: TGTGCCTGGAGTGTAGGGACAGGGAAATCATTCGACCCGAACACCGGGGAGCTGTTTTTT
CDR3 protein: CAWSVGTGKSFDPNTGELFF
D gene: TRBD1
J gene: TRBJ2-2
clone size: NA
V gene: TRBV30

CDR3 DNA: TGTGCCAGCAGCTTAAGCCTAGCTATGAGGGGCGAGCAGTACTTC
CDR3 protein: CASSLSLAMRGEQYF
D gene: NA
J gene: TRBJ2-7
clone size: NA
V gene: TRBV7-6

CDR3 DNA: TGTGCCAGTAACCGGGGGCATGAGACCCAGTACTTC
CDR3 protein: CASNRGHETQYF
D gene: NA
J gene: TRBJ2-5
clone size: once
V gene: TRBV19

CDR3 DNA: TGTGCCAGCAGCTTAGCCGGGACCGACGTGCGGTATTTT
CDR3 protein: CASSLAGTDVRYF
D gene: NA
J gene: TRBJ2-3
clone size: NA
V gene: TRBV7-2

CDR3 DNA: TGTGCCAGCAGCCCCCCCTCGGTGGGCACTGAAGCTTTCTTT
CDR3 protein: CASSPPSVGTEAFF
D gene: NA
J gene: TRBJ1-1
clone size: NA
V gene: TRBV14

CDR3 DNA: TGTGCCAGTAGTATTAGGGCAGGGCGATTACTAGACAATCAGCCCCAGCATTTT
CDR3 protein: CASSIRAGRLLDNQPQHF
D gene: NA
J gene: TRBJ1-5
clone size: NA
V gene: TRBV19

CDR3 DNA: TGTGCCAGCAGCTACGGGACAGCCCGCACAGATACGCAGTATTTT
CDR3 protein: CASSYGTARTDTQYF
D gene: TRBD1
J gene: TRBJ2-3
clone size: NA
V gene: TRBV11-2

CDR3 DNA: TGTGCCAGCAGCTTATTCGGCCTACACACAGATACGCAGTATTTT
CDR3 protein: CASSLFGLHTDTQYF
D gene: NA
J gene: TRBJ2-3
clone size: NA
V gene: TRBV7-2

CDR3 DNA: TGTGCCAGCAGTTACTCGTCCGGGGTTGATGGCTACACCTTC
CDR3 protein: CASSYSSGVDGYTF
D gene: NA
J gene: TRBJ1-2
clone size: NA
V gene: TRBV6-5

CDR3 DNA: TGTGCCAGCAGCTCCGGGGAGGGGGATAGCAATCAGCCCCAGCATTTT
CDR3 protein: CASSSGEGDSNQPQHF
D gene: NA
J gene: TRBJ1-5
clone size: NA
V gene: TRBV7-9

CDR3 DNA: TGTGCCAGCAGCTTAGGGGTCGGGGGCTACACCTTC
CDR3 protein: CASSLGVGGYTF
D gene: NA
J gene: TRBJ1-2
clone size: NA
V gene: TRBV7-8

CDR3 DNA: TGTGCCAGCAGGTCCAGGGGTTTAAACAATGAGCAGTTCTTC
CDR3 protein: CASRSRGLNNEQFF
D gene: NA
J gene: TRBJ2-1
clone size: NA
V gene: TRBV7-2

CDR3 DNA: TGTGCCTGGAGCAACGGACAGTCCAACTCCTACGAGCAGTACTTC
CDR3 protein: CAWSNGQSNSYEQYF
D gene: NA
J gene: TRBJ2-7
clone size: NA
V gene: TRBV30

CDR3 DNA: TGTGCCAGCAGCTTAGCCGTGGGGCAGGGTAGCAATCAGCCCCAGCATTTT
CDR3 protein: CASSLAVGQGSNQPQHF
D gene: NA
J gene: TRBJ1-5
clone size: NA
V gene: TRBV7-2

CDR3 DNA: TGCAGCGTTCGAAGCGGGGGGGCTGGTGAGCAGTTCTTC
CDR3 protein: CSVRSGGAGEQFF
D gene: TRBD2
J gene: TRBJ2-1
clone size: NA
V gene: TRBV29-1